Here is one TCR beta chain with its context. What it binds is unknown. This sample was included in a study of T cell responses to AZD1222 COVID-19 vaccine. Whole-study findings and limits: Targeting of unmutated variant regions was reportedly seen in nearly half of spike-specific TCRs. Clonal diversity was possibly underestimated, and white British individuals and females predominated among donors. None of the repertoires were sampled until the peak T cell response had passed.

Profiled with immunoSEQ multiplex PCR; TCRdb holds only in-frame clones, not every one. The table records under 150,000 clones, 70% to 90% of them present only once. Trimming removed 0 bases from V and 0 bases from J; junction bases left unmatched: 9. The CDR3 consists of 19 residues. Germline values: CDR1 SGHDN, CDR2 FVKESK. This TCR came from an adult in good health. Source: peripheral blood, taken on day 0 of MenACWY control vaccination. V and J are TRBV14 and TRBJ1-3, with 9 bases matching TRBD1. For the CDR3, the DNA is TGTGCCAGCAGCCAAGATGACGAGACAGGGGGGAACTCTGGAAACACCATATATTTT. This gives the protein CASSQDDETGGNSGNTIYF. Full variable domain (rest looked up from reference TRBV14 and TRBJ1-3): EAGVTQFPSHSVIEKGQTVTLRCDPISGHDNLYWYRRVMGKEIKFLLHFVKESKQDESGMPNNRFLAERTGGTYSTLKVQPAELEDSGVYFCASSQDDETGGNSGNTIYFGEGSWLTVV.